This T cell receptor beta chain originates from a study of identical twins. V was clipped by 5 bases and J by 0 bases, with 13 bases between them. CDR1 MNHEY and CDR2 SVGEGT come from the germline V gene. The CDR3 covers 15 residues. TCRdb fed the 5' RACE reads into MiXCR, producing one record per CDR3 protein. The table lists 150,000 or so distinct CDR3 sequences, under 4.5% of them singletons. Ten or more counts support this clonotype. The specimen sequenced was memory T cells sorted from blood. The receptor's source is a man aged 18 to 30 in good health. The chain carries TRBV6-2 or TRBV6-3 and TRBJ1-2; tentative D call: TRBD1 (5 bases). The CDR3, as DNA: TGTGCCAGCAGTGACCCGGGACGGACTAACTATGGCTACACCTTC. Residues: CASSDPGRTNYGYTF.